The next 29 T cell receptor beta chains were all read from a single sample in a study of blood T cell repertoires in COVID-19. The data were produced by immunoSEQ multiplex PCR, yet TCRdb's version contains in-frame clones alone and is incomplete. The sample yields around 110,000 clones, 84% seen once. Sequences were obtained from peripheral blood. The receptors shown here come from a human donor in a cohort sampled during active COVID-19.

The chain joins TRBV19 to TRBJ1-1, with 8 bases identical to TRBD1. With 7 bases clipped from V and 0 bases from J, the junction kept 4 bases outside the gene matches. The CDR3 is 14 residues long. Germline V gene sequence: CDR1 LNHDA, CDR2 SQIVND (reference sequence). CDR3 coding DNA: TGTGCCAGTATCAACAGGGGGATGAACACTGAAGCTTTCTTT. This gives the protein CASINRGMNTEAFF.

The J gene is TRBJ2-1, the V gene TRBV6-4, with 10 bases identical to TRBD2. The CDR3 has 15 amino acids. Trimming removed 6 bases from V and 8 bases from J; junction bases left unmatched: 10. Germline loops: CDR1 MRHNA, CDR2 SNTAGT. The DNA for the CDR3 is TGTGCCAGCAGCCAAGGGGCTAGCGGGAGCGATGAGCAGTTCTTC. As protein: CASSQGASGSDEQFF.

The genes are TRBV4-1 and TRBJ2-5, with TRBD2 matching over 9 bases. V lost 0 bases to trimming and J lost 4 bases; unmatched junction nucleotides: 6. The V gene's germline CDR1 is MGHRA and CDR2 YSYEKL. The CDR3 covers 16 residues. The CDR3 region is CASSQDAAGGRETQYF. The CDR3, as DNA: TGCGCCAGCAGCCAAGATGCTGCGGGAGGGAGAGAGACCCAGTACTTC.

The V and J genes are TRBV5-1 and TRBJ2-7; 10 nucleotides agree with TRBD1. V shed 3 bases and J 3 bases; nucleotides not matched to a gene: 3. CDR1 SGHRS and CDR2 YFSETQ come from the germline V gene. This CDR3 is built from 14 residues. The CDR3 spells CASSSGDRGYEQYF. Here the CDR3 DNA reads TGCGCCAGCAGCTCAGGGGACAGGGGCTACGAGCAGTACTTC.

This chain connects TRBV24-1 to TRBJ2-5, with 9 bases aligning to TRBD1. V lost 4 bases and J lost 5; bases outside the gene matches: 13. This CDR3 is 17 amino acids long. CDR1 is KGHDR, CDR2 SFDVKD, per germline. The DNA for the CDR3 is TGTGCCACCAGTGAACCGGGACAGGGATTAGGGTTGGAGACCCAGTACTTC. Translating it yields CATSEPGQGLGLETQYF.

The V call is TRBV7-2, the J call TRBJ2-7, with TRBD1 matching 8 bases. Looked up from germline, CDR1 is SGHTA and CDR2 is FQGNSA. V gave up 2 bases and J gave up 3 bases; unmatched junction bases: 6. The CDR3 is 15 amino acids. CDR3 nucleotides: TGTGCCAGCAGCTTATCCCAGGGGGCTCTCTACGAGCAGTACTTC. Its protein is CASSLSQGALYEQYF.

This chain joins TRBV14 and TRBJ1-4; D remains ambiguous. This CDR3 comprises 14 residues. Trimming removed 0 bases at V and 0 bases at J, with 2 bases between. Germline V gene data show CDR1 as SGHDN and CDR2 as FVKESK. This CDR3 is CASSQDTTNEKLFF. CDR3 nucleotide sequence: TGTGCCAGCAGCCAAGATACAACTAATGAAAAACTGTTTTTT.

The chain links TRBV28 to TRBJ1-5; 9 bases are shared with TRBD1. J lost 5 bases, V lost 6 bases, and 11 bases had no gene match. CDR1 is MDHEN, CDR2 SYDVKM, per germline. The CDR3 consists of 16 residues. The CDR3 region is CASSPRRDREYQPQHF. The CDR3, as DNA: TGTGCCAGCAGCCCCCGACGGGACAGGGAGTATCAGCCCCAGCATTTT.

V usage is TRBV5-8 and J usage is TRBJ1-6; no firm D call. CDR1 is SGHTS and CDR2 is YDEGEE in the germline V gene. The CDR3 contains 15 residues. Trimming shortened V by 0 bases and J by 5 bases, and 9 bases separated the two germline ends. The CDR3 bases are TGTGCCAGCAGCTTGGGAGGAACGAATAATTCACCCCTCCACTTT. Amino acid sequence: CASSLGGTNNSPLHF.

The genes are TRBV6-6 and TRBJ1-5; TRBD1 matches 7 bases. Germline CDR1 MNHNY, CDR2 SVGAGI (reference sequence). This CDR3 spans 15 amino acids. J gave up 3 bases and V 4 bases, and 6 bases lay outside the gene matches. CDR3 sequence reads: CASSLVQGNNQPQHF. In DNA form, the CDR3 reads TGTGCCAGCAGTTTAGTACAGGGGAACAATCAGCCCCAGCATTTT.

V gene TRBV7-2 combines with J gene TRBJ1-1; D gene ambiguous. With 5 bases removed from V and 1 base from J, the gap between germline ends came to 11 bases. The CDR3 is 14 residues long. Germline CDR1 and CDR2: SGHTA and FQGNSA. CDR3 region: CASSPGRSNTEAFF. Written as DNA, the CDR3 is TGTGCCAGCAGCCCAGGAAGATCGAACACTGAAGCTTTCTTT.

The chain combines TRBV7-2 with TRBJ1-2; 10 nucleotides agree with TRBD1. The CDR3 loop spans 15 amino acids. The V and J ends lost 2 bases and 5 bases, in that order; junction bases with no gene match: 5. Looked up from germline, CDR1 is SGHTA and CDR2 is FQGNSA. The CDR3 nucleotides read TGTGCCAGCAGCTTAATTGCGGGACAGGGGTATGGCTACACCTTC. Amino acid sequence: CASSLIAGQGYGYTF.

The J gene is TRBJ1-2, the V gene TRBV4-3, with D maybe TRBD1 (6 bases). V lost 4 bases to trimming and J lost 0 bases, with 15 bases between them. CDR1 LGHNA and CDR2 YSLEER come from the germline V gene. This CDR3 spans 16 amino acids. CDR3 residues: CASSPRTALTNYGYTF. DNA for the CDR3: TGCGCCAGCAGCCCTAGGACAGCACTTACTAACTATGGCTACACCTTC.

This rearrangement joins TRBV19 to TRBJ1-5, with 7 bases fitting TRBD1. Trimming cost V 7 bases and J 2 bases; bases outside gene matches: 8. CDR1 LNHDA and CDR2 SQIVND come from the germline V gene (reference sequence). The length of the CDR3 is 15 residues. CDR3 coding DNA: TGTGCCAGTATCCGCCGACAGGGTGGCAATCAGCCCCAGCATTTT. Its protein is CASIRRQGGNQPQHF.

The CDR3, as DNA: TGTGCCAGCAGTGAAGACAGGGGGCGTGGGACAGATACGCAGTATTTT. Residues: CASSEDRGRGTDTQYF. The J gene is TRBJ2-3, the V gene TRBV6-1, with 9 nucleotides matching TRBD1. The V and J ends lost 1 base and 3 bases, in that order; junction bases with no gene match: 5. Per the germline V gene, CDR1 is MNHNS and CDR2 is SASEGT. The CDR3 runs to 16 residues.

In this sample, this clone turned up once. V is TRBV28 and J is TRBJ1-1; D is unclear. Per germline, CDR1 MDHEN and CDR2 SYDVKM. Trimming pared 0 bases from V and 0 bases from J, leaving 8 bases between. CDR3 length: 15 residues. The CDR3 DNA is TGTGCCAGCAGTTTATGGGGAGGGATGAACACTGAAGCTTTCTTT. Its protein is CASSLWGGMNTEAFF.

This clone was seen more than once but under ten times. CDR3 sequence (DNA): TGTGCCAGCAGTTCCTCTCCGGGGGGGGCTCTGGTCTATGGCTACACCTTC. The encoded protein is CASSSSPGGALVYGYTF. The chain joins TRBV28 to TRBJ1-2; D might be TRBD1 (6 bases). Between the trimmed V and J ends, which lost 4 bases and 4 bases, there was a span of 22 bases. The CDR3 contains 17 residues. Germline V CDR1 and CDR2: MDHEN, SYDVKM.

The chain uses TRBV4-3 and TRBJ2-5; 10 bases match TRBD1. Trimming took 6 bases from V and 1 from J; bases not matched to a gene: 5. The CDR3 sequence is 15 residues long. CDR1 is LGHNA and CDR2 is YSLEER in the germline V gene. Here the CDR3 DNA reads TGCGCCAGCAGTCTCGGACAGGGGGGCCAAGAGACCCAGTACTTC. It translates to CASSLGQGGQETQYF.

This clone was recorded many times. The chain combines TRBV7-8 with TRBJ1-3; the D gene is possibly TRBD1 (5 bases). The V end was cut by 1 base, the J end by 4 bases, with 8 bases between. Germline lookup yields CDR1 SGHVS and CDR2 FQNEAQ. CDR3 length: 14 residues. This CDR3 reads CASSLGTTGNTIYF. CDR3 sequence (DNA): TGTGCCAGCAGCTTAGGGACAACCGGAAACACCATATATTTT.

This clone was counted a few times. This sequence joins TRBV12-3 or TRBV12-4 and TRBJ1-1; D gene uncertain. V was cut by 0 bases and J by 5 bases, with 4 bases left in between. The CDR3 spans 12 residues. CDR3 coding DNA: TGTGCCAGCAGTTTAGCCAGAACTGAAGCTTTCTTT. As protein: CASSLARTEAFF.

V gene TRBV15 combines with J gene TRBJ2-1; 11 bases agree with TRBD1. The length of the CDR3 is 16 residues. Trimming took 5 bases from V and 9 from J; bases not matched to a gene: 12. Germline V gene data show CDR1 as LNHNV and CDR2 as YYDKDF (reference sequence). The CDR3 sequence is CATSGELRGQGGEQFF. Written as DNA, the CDR3 is TGTGCCACCAGCGGGGAATTGAGGGGACAGGGGGGTGAGCAGTTCTTC.

V usage is TRBV7-2 and J usage is TRBJ2-1; tentatively, D is TRBD2 (7 bases). Germline CDR1 and CDR2: SGHTA and FQGNSA. Trimming stripped 0 bases from V and 9 bases from J, with 12 bases between. The CDR3 totals 14 residues. In DNA form, the CDR3 reads TGTGCCAGCAGCTTAGCCGGGGGGCGGATTGAGCAGTTCTTC. It yields the protein CASSLAGGRIEQFF.

CDR3 DNA: TGTGCCAGCAGTTACCCGGGACAGGGGGCCGGGGAGCTGTTTTTT. It encodes CASSYPGQGAGELFF. The chain recombines TRBV6-6 with TRBJ2-2, with TRBD1 matching over 11 bases. V was clipped by 2 bases and J by 6 bases; unmatched bases: 2. The CDR3 is 15 residues long. The germline CDR1 and CDR2 sequences are MNHNY and SVGAGI (reference sequence).

This chain joins TRBV7-2 and TRBJ1-1; no definite D call. Germline V gene data show CDR1 as SGHTA and CDR2 as FQGNSA. V lost 8 bases to trimming and J lost 2 bases, with 12 bases between them. This CDR3 comprises 13 residues. The CDR3, as DNA: TGTGCCAGCGGGCGATTTGTAAACACTGAAGCTTTCTTT. Translating gives CASGRFVNTEAFF.

Turning to this clone: At one boundary the junction diverges from the germline segment, which might be a read error. CDR3 protein: CASGTSGGPTDTQYF. The CDR3, as DNA: TGCGCCTCGGGGACTAGCGGGGGACCCACAGATACGCAGTATTTT. The chain combines TRBV19 with TRBJ2-3; 14 bases map to TRBD2. The germline V gene encodes CDR1 LNHDA and CDR2 SQIVND (reference sequence). The CDR3 spans 15 residues.

The J gene is TRBJ2-4, the V gene TRBV7-2; D is possibly TRBD2 (5 bases). Deletions cut 5 bases from V and 12 bases from J, with 17 bases between. Germline V gene lookup returns CDR1 SGHTA and CDR2 FQGNSA. This CDR3 is 13 amino acids long. CDR3 nucleotides: TGTGCCAGCAGCAAATACACGGGGAATTATCAGTACTTC. This sequence encodes CASSKYTGNYQYF. The whole variable domain, remainder taken from reference TRBV7-2 and TRBJ2-4, is GAGVSQSPSNKVTEKGKDVELRCDPISGHTALYWYRQSLGQGLEFLIYFQGNSAPDKSGLPSDRFSAERTGGSVSTLTIQRTQQEDSAVYLCASSKYTGNYQYFGAGTRLSVL.

The rearrangement uses TRBV2 and TRBJ1-1; D remains ambiguous. Trimming removed 4 bases from V and 0 bases from J, with 9 bases in between. The CDR3 extends over 14 amino acids. Germline V lookup: CDR1 SNHLY, CDR2 FYNNEI. CDR3 protein: CASSGLTMNTEAFF. The CDR3 nucleotides read TGTGCCAGCAGTGGCCTGACAATGAACACTGAAGCTTTCTTT.

The chain couples TRBV12-3 or TRBV12-4 to TRBJ2-7, with D perhaps matching TRBD2 (5 bases). V dropped 6 bases and J dropped 0 bases, with 9 bases sitting between them. This CDR3 spans 13 amino acids. DNA of the CDR3: TGTGCCAGCAGACGGACTCTCTCCTACGAGCAGTACTTC. Protein product: CASRRTLSYEQYF.

The rearrangement joins TRBV13 to TRBJ1-1; unclear D gene. The ends were cut back, 2 bases at V and 1 base at J, with 8 bases in the middle. The CDR3 loop spans 14 amino acids. Germline V lookup: CDR1 PRHDT, CDR2 FYEKMQ (reference sequence). CDR3 sequence (DNA): TGTGCCAGCAGCTTAAATACCGGGAACACTGAAGCTTTCTTT. The encoded protein is CASSLNTGNTEAFF.